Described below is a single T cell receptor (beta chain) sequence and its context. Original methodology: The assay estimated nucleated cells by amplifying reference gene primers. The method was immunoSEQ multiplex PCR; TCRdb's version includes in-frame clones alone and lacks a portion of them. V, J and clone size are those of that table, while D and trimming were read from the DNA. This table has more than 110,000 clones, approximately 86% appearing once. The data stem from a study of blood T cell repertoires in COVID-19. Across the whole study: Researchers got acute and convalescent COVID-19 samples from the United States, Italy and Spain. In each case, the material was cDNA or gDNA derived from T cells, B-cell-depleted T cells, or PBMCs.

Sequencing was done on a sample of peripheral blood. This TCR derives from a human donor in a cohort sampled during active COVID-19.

The CDR3 DNA is TGCGCCAGCAGCTTCCTTTCGGGAGTGGACACCGGGGAGCTGTTTTTT. This translates into CASSFLSGVDTGELFF. The chain is built from TRBV5-1 and TRBJ2-2, with D perhaps TRBD2 (6 bases). V was cut by 2 bases and J by 3 bases, with 14 bases left in between. The CDR3 spans 16 residues. CDR1 and CDR2 (germline): SGHRS, YFSETQ.